A single sample is the source of the 27 T cell receptor beta chains below, sequenced in a study of CD8 T cells in Susac syndrome. Reverse transcription of roughly 0.5 to 1 ug RNA was performed with random hexamers. TCRdb itself ran the immunoSEQ multiplex PCR reads through MiXCR, one entry per CDR3 protein. This sample yields 20,000 or so distinct CDR3 sequences, of which around 95% are seen a single time; less than 0.3% belongs to the top ten. Sequenced: CD8+ T cells from PBMCs. Every receptor here comes from a human donor in good health.

This clonotype was seen just once. V is TRBV7-2 and J is TRBJ2-1, with D unresolved. The CDR3 length is 13 residues. Germline loops: CDR1 SGHTA, CDR2 FQGNSA. V lost 3 bases and J 5 bases, leaving 8 bases between the germline ends. The CDR3 DNA is TGTGCCAGCAGCTTTTGGCTAAACAATGAGCAGTTCTTC. Its protein product is CASSFWLNNEQFF.

This chain links TRBV7-3 with TRBJ2-3, with 8 nucleotides matching TRBD2. The CDR3 runs to 17 residues. Germline V lookup: CDR1 SGHTA, CDR2 FQGTGA. After removal of 2 bases from V and 2 bases from J, the junction contained 9 bases not matched to a gene. CDR3 amino acids: CASSLGFGAGDTDTQYF. CDR3 bases: TGTGCCAGCAGCTTAGGGTTCGGAGCGGGAGACACAGATACGCAGTATTTT.

This clonotype was seen a few times. The chain uses TRBV29-1 and TRBJ2-1; 13 bases fit TRBD2. V lost 4 bases and J lost 7; bases outside the gene matches: 13. CDR1 is SQVTM, CDR2 ANQGSEA, per germline. This CDR3 is built from 17 residues. The CDR3 is CSVVGLAGVRYENEQFF. The CDR3 nucleotides are TGCAGCGTTGTAGGACTAGCGGGAGTTCGATATGAGAATGAGCAGTTCTTC.

This rearrangement joins TRBV30 to TRBJ2-1; D not resolved. The CDR3 is 14 residues long. From germline, CDR1 is GTSNPN and CDR2 SVGIG (reference sequence). With 2 bases removed from V and 5 bases from J, the gap between germline ends came to 13 bases. The CDR3 reads CAWSPGRPDNEQFF. CDR3 sequence (DNA): TGTGCCTGGAGTCCCGGGCGCCCGGACAATGAGCAGTTCTTC.

The V and J genes are TRBV19 and TRBJ2-7; TRBD1 is a possible D gene (6 bases). CDR3 length equals 14 residues. V lost 7 bases, J lost 0 bases, and 13 bases lay in between. CDR1 LNHDA and CDR2 SQIVND come from the germline V gene (reference sequence). The CDR3 DNA reads as TGTGCCAGTAAAGAAAGACAGGACTCCTACGAGCAGTACGTC. Translating gives CASKERQDSYEQYV.

The chain recombines TRBV3-1 with TRBJ2-1, with D possibly TRBD1 on 5 matching bases. CDR1 LGHDT and CDR2 YNNKEL come from the germline V gene (reference sequence). V was pared by 3 bases and J by 4 bases, with 10 bases between. The CDR3 is 14 residues long. CDR3 DNA sequence: TGTGCCAGCAGCCACGGAGACAGATACAATGAGCAGTTCTTC. This gives the protein CASSHGDRYNEQFF.

About this clonotype: The junction shows a germline mismatch at one end, possibly a read error. V usage is TRBV5-1 and J usage is TRBJ2-1; TRBD2 matches at 10 bases. Germline V lookup: CDR1 SGHRS, CDR2 YFSETQ. This CDR3 comprises 15 residues. The CDR3 spells CASRLEVAGGNEQFF. The CDR3 nucleotides read TGCGCCAGCCGCTTGGAGGTAGCGGGAGGAAATGAGCAGTTCTTC.

The chain has TRBV19 and TRBJ1-5, with 7 bases fitting TRBD1. Germline V gene data show CDR1 as LNHDA and CDR2 as SQIVND (reference sequence). With 5 bases clipped from V and 5 bases from J, the junction kept 9 bases outside the gene matches. The CDR3 runs 15 residues. The CDR3 region has the DNA TGTGCCAGTAGTGCCCTAGGACAGGATGATCAGCCCCAGCATTTT. Protein: CASSALGQDDQPQHF.

This chain joins TRBV25-1 and TRBJ2-7; 7 bases map to TRBD2. Trimming cost V 1 base and J 7 bases; bases outside gene matches: 10. Germline V lookup: CDR1 MGHDK, CDR2 SYGVNS. This CDR3 is 15 amino acids long. This chain's CDR3 is CASSESPRESGEQYV. CDR3 DNA: TGTGCCAGCAGTGAATCCCCGCGGGAGTCGGGTGAGCAGTACGTC.

The V and J genes are TRBV27 and TRBJ2-7; TRBD1 aligns across 9 bases. J gave up 1 base and V 6 bases, and 7 bases lay outside the gene matches. The CDR3 sequence is 15 residues long. From germline, CDR1 is MNHEY and CDR2 SMNVEV (reference sequence). Here the CDR3 DNA reads TGTGCCAGCAGCCCAGCAGGACAGGGGTCCTACGAGCAGTACTTC. This gives the protein CASSPAGQGSYEQYF.

The V gene is TRBV5-1, the J gene TRBJ2-5; D is ambiguous. Trimming left V 4 bases short and J 3 bases short, with 10 bases between. The length of the CDR3 is 13 residues. Germline loops: CDR1 SGHRS, CDR2 YFSETQ. The CDR3 region is CASSRREEETQYF. In nucleotides, the CDR3 is TGCGCCAGCAGCCGCCGCGAGGAAGAGACCCAGTACTTC.

The chain employs TRBV7-9 and TRBJ2-2; D remains unclear. The CDR3 covers 14 residues. Germline CDR1 and CDR2: SEHNR and FQNEAQ (reference sequence). Trimming removed 4 bases at V and 3 bases at J, with 9 bases between. The CDR3 bases are TGTGCCAGCAGCTCGCCCCTGTACACCGGGGAGCTGTTTTTT. The encoded protein is CASSSPLYTGELFF.

The CDR3 DNA reads TGTGCCAGCAGCTTAGGAGATTCCTACGAGCAGTACTTC. It yields the protein CASSLGDSYEQYF. The chain employs TRBV7-7 and TRBJ2-7; D unresolved. The CDR3 spans 13 residues. V was shortened by 1 base and J by 1 base, with 5 bases between the two germline ends. Per the germline V gene, CDR1 is SSHAT and CDR2 is FNYEAQ (reference sequence).

CDR3 sequence reads: CASSPGPNEQYV. The DNA of the CDR3 is TGTGCCAGCAGCCCGGGACCTAACGAGCAGTACGTC. This rearrangement joins TRBV7-9 to TRBJ2-7; D may match TRBD1 or TRBD2 (5 bases each). V was shortened by 5 bases and J by 5 bases, with 10 bases between the two germline ends. The CDR3 spans 12 residues. In germline, CDR1 is SEHNR, CDR2 FQNEAQ (reference sequence).

The chain couples TRBV4-3 to TRBJ2-2; no definite D call. Per the germline V gene, CDR1 is LGHNA and CDR2 is YSLEER. This CDR3 spans 15 amino acids. V lost 0 bases and J lost 2, with 7 bases in between. The CDR3 is CASSQDYSNTGELFF. Here the CDR3 DNA reads TGCGCCAGCAGCCAAGATTACTCAAACACCGGGGAGCTGTTTTTT.

CDR3 sequence (DNA): TGTGCCAGCAGTTTTGGCTTAGGTCAGCCCCAGCATTTT. Its translation: CASSFGLGQPQHF. J is TRBJ1-5 and V is TRBV27; D is uncertain. This CDR3 is 13 amino acids long. V lost 3 bases and J 6 bases, leaving 9 bases between the germline ends. Per germline, CDR1 MNHEY and CDR2 SMNVEV (reference sequence).

The count of this clonotype is one. The chain is built from TRBV7-6 and TRBJ2-3; unclear D gene. The CDR3 sequence is 17 residues long. Trimming cost V 2 bases and J 0 bases, with 15 bases left between them. From germline, CDR1 is SGHVS and CDR2 FNYEAQ. Here the CDR3 DNA reads TGTGCCAGCAGCTTACGGTCCCGGATCTCTAGCACAGATACGCAGTATTTT. As protein: CASSLRSRISSTDTQYF. Looking up the rest from reference TRBV7-6 and TRBJ2-3 gives the full variable domain: GAGVSQSPRYKVTKRGQDVALRCDPISGHVSLYWYRQALGQGPEFLTYFNYEAQQDKSGLPNDRFSAERPEGSISTLTIQRTEQRDSAMYRCASSLRSRISSTDTQYFGPGTRLTVL.

The rearrangement joins TRBV27 to TRBJ2-7, with TRBD2 matching 9 bases. The CDR3 totals 14 residues. CDR1 MNHEY and CDR2 SMNVEV come from the germline V gene (reference sequence). Unmatched junction bases numbered 10, after V lost 5 bases and J lost 8 bases. This CDR3 reads CASSMGLALRKQYF. CDR3 bases: TGTGCCAGCAGTATGGGACTAGCACTACGAAAGCAGTACTTC.

This clonotype turned up a few times. CDR3 bases: TGTGCCAGCAGTGCGGCGTCAGCGGGATACTACGAGCAGTACGTC. As protein: CASSAASAGYYEQYV. This sequence joins TRBV2 and TRBJ2-7, with 7 bases that match TRBD2. Germline V CDR1 and CDR2: SNHLY, FYNNEI. There are 15 residues in the CDR3. J was trimmed by 3 bases and V by 4 bases; bases with no gene match: 9.

This clonotype appeared a single time. V and J are TRBV4-2 and TRBJ1-5, with 7 bases matching TRBD1. The germline V gene has CDR1 LGHNA and CDR2 YNFKEQ. The length of the CDR3 is 16 residues. V dropped 0 bases and J dropped 0; count of bases not matched to a gene: 2. CDR3 amino acids: CASSQEEGASNQPQHF. CDR3 nucleotide sequence: TGTGCCAGCAGCCAAGAGGAGGGGGCTAGCAATCAGCCCCAGCATTTT.

The genes are TRBV29-1 and TRBJ2-1; 14 bases map to TRBD2. V shed 6 bases, J shed 9 bases, and the junction held 13 bases outside the gene matches. The CDR3 totals 16 residues. Germline CDR1 reads SQVTM; CDR2 reads ANQGSEA. The CDR3 DNA follows: TGCAGCGTGGACCCAGGGACTAGCGGGAGTAGCACTGAGCAGTTCTTC. As protein: CSVDPGTSGSSTEQFF.

V is TRBV12-3 or TRBV12-4 and J is TRBJ2-1, with a possible D match to TRBD2 (6 bases). The CDR3 extends over 18 amino acids. Trimming took off 3 bases at V and 3 bases at J, with 21 bases between the two ends. The CDR3 sequence is CASSFLGGDGVHYNEQFF. Written as DNA, the CDR3 is TGTGCCAGCAGTTTTTTGGGAGGAGATGGGGTTCACTACAATGAGCAGTTCTTC.

This clonotype has just a few counts. V is TRBV7-9 and J is TRBJ2-7, with TRBD1 matching over 7 bases. The CDR3 has 15 amino acids. The V and J ends lost 4 bases and 2 bases, in that order; junction bases with no gene match: 8. Germline lookup yields CDR1 SEHNR and CDR2 FQNEAQ (reference sequence). The CDR3 region has the DNA TGTGCCAGCAGCTCCACGCTTACAGGGGCCTACGAGCAGTACTTC. Its translation is CASSSTLTGAYEQYF.

The chain carries TRBV19 and TRBJ2-1, with 13 bases fitting TRBD2. Germline CDR1 and CDR2: LNHDA and SQIVND (reference sequence). V lost 4 bases, J lost 10 bases, and 1 base stayed unmatched. The CDR3 totals 13 residues. CDR3 loop: CASSTGLAGEQFF. CDR3 nucleotides: TGTGCCAGTAGTACGGGACTAGCGGGAGAGCAGTTCTTC.

The CDR3 region is CASSLGFSGSPSYNEQFF. The CDR3 bases are TGTGCCAGCAGCTTAGGGTTTAGCGGGAGTCCCTCCTACAATGAGCAGTTCTTC. V usage is TRBV7-3 and J usage is TRBJ2-1; 9 bases agree with TRBD2. Germline V gives CDR1 SGHTA, CDR2 FQGTGA. The V segment lost 2 bases and the J segment 0 bases; nucleotides outside the gene matches: 8. The CDR3 is made up of 18 amino acids. The whole variable domain, remainder taken from reference TRBV7-3 and TRBJ2-1, is GAGVSQTPSNKVTEKGKYVELRCDPISGHTALYWYRQSLGQGPEFLIYFQGTGAADDSGLPNDRFFAVRPEGSVSTLKIQRTERGDSAVYLCASSLGFSGSPSYNEQFFGPGTRLTVL.

The V and J genes are TRBV7-9 and TRBJ2-6; no clear D gene. There are 16 residues in the CDR3. The V end lost 1 base, the J end lost 0 bases, and 7 bases lay between the germline ends. Looked up from germline, CDR1 is SEHNR and CDR2 is FQNEAQ (reference sequence). CDR3 sequence: CASSLVLASGANVLTF. Here the CDR3 DNA reads TGTGCCAGCAGCTTAGTCCTCGCCTCTGGGGCCAACGTCCTGACTTTC.

This clonotype was counted only a few times. The chain combines TRBV15 with TRBJ2-7, with D maybe TRBD2 (5 bases). Trimming removed 8 bases at V and 0 bases at J, with 11 bases between. The CDR3 extends over 13 amino acids. Germline CDR1 reads LNHNV; CDR2 reads YYDKDF (reference sequence). CDR3 loop: CATSPGISYEQYF. The DNA of the CDR3 is TGTGCCACCTCCCCGGGGATCTCCTACGAGCAGTACTTC.